The TCR beta chain under discussion was sequenced for a study of cytomegalovirus exposure and HLA in healthy donors. Overall study: The early release's HLA-typed donors yielded tens of millions of unique TCRs. Study conclusions and caveats: Further analysis was carried out later, and it showed several of the most significant clusters appearing linked to common viral pathogens.

Germline-derived CDR1 and CDR2 are LGHNA and YNFKEQ. The V and J ends lost 0 bases and 0 bases, in that order; junction bases with no gene match: 11. This CDR3 is built from 18 residues. This clone was seen more than once but under ten times. Its antigen is not identified. The PCR ran on 60 Vbeta and 13 Jbeta primers. This table comes from immunoSEQ multiplex PCR, and its TCRdb copy is limited to in-frame clones, with some not included. The sample records 75,000 to 100,000 clones, less than 85% being singletons. The receptor comes from a woman aged 60-75 years in good health and CMV-seropositive. Specimen: PBMCs. V and J are TRBV4-2 and TRBJ2-7; 7 nucleotides agree with TRBD2. The DNA for the CDR3 is TGTGCCAGCAGCCAAGATCGAAGACTAGCACTTAGCTCCTACGAGCAGTACTTC. Translated, it gives CASSQDRRLALSSYEQYF.